This T cell receptor (beta chain) was sequenced for a study of identical twins. Only healthy Caucasians were included as donors. Trimming took off 0 bases at V and 3 bases at J, with 10 bases between the two ends. This CDR3 is 14 amino acids long. Per the germline V gene, CDR1 is SGHDT and CDR2 is YYEEEE. In TCRdb, the 5' RACE reads were re-called with MiXCR into one record per CDR3 protein. The table shows some 460,000 distinct CDR3 sequences, with about 14% occurring only once. The same sample was also used in a study of yellow fever vaccine responses in identical twins.

This chain uses TRBV5-6 with TRBJ2-7, with a tentative D call TRBD2 (6 bases). The clonotype originates from a young woman in good health. The sequenced material came from CD4+ T cells sorted from blood. CDR3 region: CASSLGGTRYEQYF. In DNA, the CDR3 is TGTGCCAGCAGCTTGGGCGGGACCCGCTACGAGCAGTACTTC.